Listed below are T cell receptor beta chains from one sample, sequenced in a study of early T cells in non-severe SARS-CoV-2 infection. TCRdb redid the calling of the 5' RACE reads with MiXCR, one entry per CDR3 protein. The data show tens of thousands of distinct CDR3 sequences, about 12% seen once. Sequencing was performed on whole blood. The receptors come from an adult who was a healthcare worker with PCR-confirmed SARS-CoV-2 infection or an uninfected control (not recorded which). The CDR3 runs from the conserved cysteine through the conserved F or W. The D gene is left open where the match is weak. The listing skips clone size in some rows; elsewhere it reads once, few, many or a size class.

V gene	clone size	J gene	D gene	CDR3 DNA	CDR3 protein
TRBV20-1	many	TRBJ2-3	.	TGCAGTGCAACGACGGTGGGCACAGATACGCAGTATTTT	CSATTVGTDTQYF
TRBV27	few	TRBJ2-7	TRBD1	TGTGCCAGCAGCCTCTATCCGGGACAGGGGGAGTACGAGCAGTACTTC	CASSLYPGQGEYEQYF
TRBV5-1	few	TRBJ2-3	TRBD1	TGCGCCAGCACCCCTGGCCAGCACAGGGGAACAGATACGCAGTATTTT	CASTPGQHRGTDTQYF
TRBV2	.	TRBJ1-4	TRBD1	TGTGCCGGACAGGGTAACTTGAATGAAAAACTGTTTTTT	CAGQGNLNEKLFF
TRBV11-3	few	TRBJ1-1	.	TGTGCCAGCAGCTGTGACCTGAAGGGGACTGAAGCTTTCTTT	CASSCDLKGTEAFF
TRBV7-2	few	TRBJ2-7	TRBD2	TGTGCCAGCAGCTCGATAGCGGGCCCTACCTACGAGCAGTACTTC	CASSSIAGPTYEQYF
TRBV20-1	many	TRBJ2-5	.	TGCAGTGCTAGAGTGGCCGGGGAGACCCAGTACTTC	CSARVAGETQYF
TRBV12-3/TRBV12-4	.	TRBJ1-3	.	TGTGCCAGCACAGTGGCGCTTAAGGGAAACACCATATATTTT	CASTVALKGNTIYF
TRBV10-3	.	TRBJ2-7	.	TGTGCCATCAGTGCGACAGTGTACGAGCAGTACTTC	CAISATVYEQYF
TRBV18	many	TRBJ2-1	TRBD2	TGTGCCAGCTCACCAGGGGTAGCGGGAGAAAATGAGCAGTTCTTC	CASSPGVAGENEQFF
TRBV20-1	.	TRBJ1-6	TRBD1	TGCAGTGCTAGAGGCGTGACAGGGGCGGATTCACCCCTCCACTTT	CSARGVTGADSPLHF
TRBV5-6	few	TRBJ2-3	TRBD1	TGTGCCAGCAGCCCGGGGGGACAGGGCCTCCATACGCAGTATTTT	CASSPGGQGLHTQYF
TRBV5-4	few	TRBJ1-2	TRBD1	TGTGCCAGCAGCTTGGGGACAGGCTATGGCTACACCTTC	CASSLGTGYGYTF
TRBV20-1	many	TRBJ1-3	TRBD1	TGCAGCCTATCCCGCCTCCGGACAGGATACTCTGGAAACACCATATATTTT	CSLSRLRTGYSGNTIYF
TRBV6-5	many	TRBJ2-3	TRBD2	TGTGCCAGCAGTATCTCGGGACTAGCGGGAGAAAAGGTTACGCAGTATTTT	CASSISGLAGEKVTQYF
TRBV5-5	many	TRBJ1-2	TRBD1	TGTGCCAGCAGCCTGGCGGGACAGGATATCCGCTACACCTTC	CASSLAGQDIRYTF
TRBV13	many	TRBJ1-2	.	TGTGCCAGCAGCTTAACTCCCCCGGGACGGGGGGCCTTTAACTATGGCTACACCTTC	CASSLTPPGRGAFNYGYTF
TRBV5-6	.	TRBJ2-5	.	TGTGCCAGCAGCCGACAGCAAGAGACCCAGTACTTC	CASSRQQETQYF
TRBV20-1	many	TRBJ2-7	.	TGCAGTGCTAGAAAGGGGGGGGCTTACGAGCAGTACTTC	CSARKGGAYEQYF
TRBV12-3/TRBV12-4	.	TRBJ1-2	TRBD1	TGTGCCAGCAGTTTAGGTGGGACAGCTGACTATGGCTACACCTTC	CASSLGGTADYGYTF
TRBV7-2	.	TRBJ2-7	.	TGTGCCAGCAGCTTCCCCACCGGCGAGCAGTACTTC	CASSFPTGEQYF
TRBV2	.	TRBJ2-7	TRBD2	TGTGCCAGCAGCTCCGGGACTAGCGGGAGATGGGGAACCTACGAGCAGTACTTC	CASSSGTSGRWGTYEQYF
TRBV20-1	.	TRBJ2-2	.	TGCAGTGCTAGCGACGACCTAGGGGGGTACACCGGGGAGCTGTTTTTT	CSASDDLGGYTGELFF
TRBV24-1	.	TRBJ2-7	.	TGTGTCACCAGTGACCCTCGTTGGGGCAGCCCCGAGCAGTACTTC	CVTSDPRWGSPEQYF
TRBV6-1	many	TRBJ2-1	TRBD2	TGTGCCAGCAGAGGAGTGGGGACTAGCGGGATCTCCTACAATGAGCAGTTCTTC	CASRGVGTSGISYNEQFF
TRBV29-1	few	TRBJ1-1	TRBD1	TGCAGCGTCAAGGGGGACAGCCGGTCTGAAGCTTTCTTT	CSVKGDSRSEAFF
TRBV9	many	TRBJ2-5	TRBD2	TGTGCCAGCAGCGTAGCCAGCGGGAGCGGACAAGAGACCCAGTACTTC	CASSVASGSGQETQYF
TRBV12-3/TRBV12-4	.	TRBJ1-1	.	TGTGCCAGCAGTTCCTATTGGGGCCAGACTGAAGCTTTCTTT	CASSSYWGQTEAFF
TRBV18	few	TRBJ2-7	.	TGTGCCAGCTCACCACTCGCCTTCTACGAGCAGTACTTC	CASSPLAFYEQYF
TRBV5-1	many	TRBJ2-1	TRBD2	TGCGCCAGCAGCAGGACTAGCGCCACCTACAATGAGCAGTTCTTC	CASSRTSATYNEQFF
TRBV7-2	few	TRBJ2-3	TRBD2	TGTGCCAGCAGCCCCCCGTGGACTAGCGGGAAGGGAGATACGCAGTATTTT	CASSPPWTSGKGDTQYF
TRBV20-1	few	TRBJ1-5	TRBD1	TGCAGTGCTAGCGTCGAGACAGGGGGCGCGATGGGCAATCAGCCCCAGCATTTT	CSASVETGGAMGNQPQHF
TRBV20-1	.	TRBJ2-2	.	TGCAGTGCTAGCGGAGCAAACACCGGGGAGCTGTTTTTT	CSASGANTGELFF
TRBV6-6	.	TRBJ2-2	.	TGTGCCAGCAGTTTCGACACCGGGGAGCTGTTTTTT	CASSFDTGELFF
TRBV6-2/TRBV6-3	.	TRBJ1-2	.	TGTGCCAGCACCGGGACCACCTATGGCTACACCTTC	CASTGTTYGYTF
TRBV25-1	.	TRBJ2-7	TRBD1	TGTGCCAGCAGTGACGCCGGGACAGCCCGCGAGCAGTACTTC	CASSDAGTAREQYF
TRBV7-6	.	TRBJ2-3	.	TGTGCCAGCAGATTCACCGGGACGGCCACAGATACGCAGTATTTT	CASRFTGTATDTQYF
TRBV6-6	.	TRBJ2-1	TRBD2	TGTGCCAGCAGTTATACTTTGACTAGCGGGAGAAGCGAGCAGTTCTTC	CASSYTLTSGRSEQFF
TRBV10-3	.	TRBJ1-1	.	TGTGCCATCAGTGAGTCGACCACAGGCTTGAACACTGAAGCTTTCTTT	CAISESTTGLNTEAFF
TRBV24-1	.	TRBJ1-5	.	TGTGCCACCAGTGATCCAGGGGCCAATCAGCCCCAGCATTTT	CATSDPGANQPQHF
TRBV5-1	few	TRBJ1-1	TRBD1	TGCGCCAGCAGCTTGGCCTTGGGACAGGGAGCAGCTTTCTTT	CASSLALGQGAAFF
TRBV7-3	.	TRBJ2-2	.	TGTGCCAGCAGCCCCGTCTTTACCGGGGAGCTGTTTTTT	CASSPVFTGELFF
TRBV7-9	many	TRBJ2-3	TRBD1	TGTGCCAGCAGCTTTTTGGACAGGGGGTTCCAAGATACGCAGTATTTT	CASSFLDRGFQDTQYF
TRBV6-2/TRBV6-3	few	TRBJ2-1	.	TGTGCCAGCAGTTCCCCTGGAGGGATAGGCTATGAGCAGTTCTTC	CASSSPGGIGYEQFF
TRBV7-9	few	TRBJ2-1	TRBD2	TGTGCCAGCAGCCTAGGGAGATTTGCCGGGACTAGCGGGAGTTTAGGGCAGTTCTTC	CASSLGRFAGTSGSLGQFF
TRBV7-9	many	TRBJ1-2	.	TGTGCCAGCAGCTTAGTCTTCTATGGCTACACCTTC	CASSLVFYGYTF
TRBV11-2	few	TRBJ1-1	.	TGTGCCAGCAGCCCCTGGGCCACTGAAGCTTTCTTT	CASSPWATEAFF
TRBV6-2/TRBV6-3	.	TRBJ2-1	TRBD2	TGTGCCAGCAGAACCGGGACTAGCGGATCCTTCTACAATGAGCAGTTCTTC	CASRTGTSGSFYNEQFF